Here is one T cell receptor (beta chain) with its context. What this receptor recognizes is not known. Base qualities are not recorded, but no much larger clone differs from it by a single base. The entire amount of isolated RNA was reverse transcribed using the High Capacity cDNA Reverse Transcription Kit, so the sequenced TCRB transcripts were expressed ones. Deep immunoSEQ sequencing was performed on naive, central memory and regulatory T cell samples, with an average of about 3.6 million total reads per sample. After sorted cells were lysed in RLT buffer, RNA was extracted with DNase-treated RNeasy Micro or Mini kits, with the choice depending on cell number. To prevent cross-contamination, each cell subset was processed individually, whereas patient and healthy donor samples were processed jointly. The immunoSEQ multiplex PCR was used to amplify TCRB sequences from cDNA, yielding 87-bp fragments that span the CDR3 region. The amplicons were sequenced using the Illumina HiSeq platform. The paper's processing steps were these. PCR bias was corrected computationally using synthetic template baselines, and reads within Hamming distance 2 were collapsed, with unmergeable singletons discarded. Reads were aligned against IMGT so that V, D and J genes, CDR3 length and insertions or deletions at six rearrangement sites could be assigned. Within each subset, clonotype counts were normalized to the number of sorted cells before true diversity and Gini coefficients were calculated with the tcR R package. The overlap coefficient, calculated on TCRB nucleotide sequences, was used to quantify repertoire sharing. Out-of-frame TCRB sequences from naive cells were analyzed as a proxy for the pre-selection repertoire. TCRdb re-hosts the immuneACCESS table, in-frame sequences only. Its copies lack some clones; in the studies checked, an unresolved V gene accounts for under half of them, and the cause for the rest is not known. V, J and clone size reflect that table, while D and trimming were determined from the DNA. The sample table lists over 700,000 clones, roughly 15% of them with a count of one. The ten largest account for 0.02% to 0.03% of the sample.

The CDR3 starts with the cysteine, ends with the phenylalanine, and has 16 residues. Solely the CDR3 DNA is kept, with 48 bases framed from the first base. Trimmed from V: 1 base; trimmed from J: 1 base; junction bases lacking a gene match: 3. From the germline V gene, CDR1 is SGHVS and CDR2 is FQNEAQ. The sample belongs to a study of beta chain features in type 1 diabetes (dated by TCRdb to the late 2010s). For the wider study: Patients and healthy donors did not differ in mean age, gender distribution, total cell number or subset yield. The study compared TCRB repertoires of sorted circulating CD4+ T cell subsets between recently diagnosed type 1 diabetes patients and matched healthy donors. A total of roughly 110 million sorted cells were examined across all samples, and the number of cells per subset was strongly correlated with RNA yield. Regulatory and stem cell-like memory subsets were obtained from only 8 patients and roughly eight healthy donors, while naive and central memory subsets were obtained from all 30 or so donors. Overall results and qualifications from the work: Patients with type 1 diabetes made fewer insertions and deleted more nucleotides at VDJ recombination sites, implying thymic rearrangement abnormalities. Naive, central memory and regulatory TCRB repertoires appeared to be more alike among patients than among healthy donors. PCR may preferentially amplify shorter templates, but because patient and control samples were amplified and corrected together, any resulting skew would affect both groups equally. Because cDNA was sequenced instead of genomic DNA, highly expressing activated cells could be over-represented, though the groups showed no difference in activation or CD3 levels. Because the HLA sub-analyses included only small numbers of individuals, any influence of HLA type on TCRB rearrangement was left unresolved. In all four CD4+ subsets, TCRB CDR3 length was moderately but significantly shorter in type 1 diabetes patients.

Each donor gave one peripheral blood draw, averaging roughly 100 mL, which was collected into heparinised tubes. A BD FACSAria II was used to sort naive, central memory, regulatory and stem cell-like memory CD4+ T cells with a panel that included CD45RO, CCR7, CD25, CD127, CD95 and CD27. Every sorted population had a purity above 95%. PBMCs were separated immediately by Lymphoprep density gradient centrifugation and were stained directly, without being cultured. To minimize batch effects, samples were stained and sorted in pairs, one healthy donor with one patient per experiment. Sequencing was done on a sample of naive CD4+ T cells from blood. Read against the paper, the sample's cell subset or site label means: true naive CD4+ T cells. The sequence joins TRBV7-8 to TRBJ2-7, with 11 bases in between that match TRBD1. This TCR was sampled from a woman between 18 and 29 years old in good health. In nucleotides, the sequence is TGTGCCAGCAGCTTAGGAGGACAGGGGGCATCCTACGAGCAGTACTTC. This is translated as CASSLGGQGASYEQYF.